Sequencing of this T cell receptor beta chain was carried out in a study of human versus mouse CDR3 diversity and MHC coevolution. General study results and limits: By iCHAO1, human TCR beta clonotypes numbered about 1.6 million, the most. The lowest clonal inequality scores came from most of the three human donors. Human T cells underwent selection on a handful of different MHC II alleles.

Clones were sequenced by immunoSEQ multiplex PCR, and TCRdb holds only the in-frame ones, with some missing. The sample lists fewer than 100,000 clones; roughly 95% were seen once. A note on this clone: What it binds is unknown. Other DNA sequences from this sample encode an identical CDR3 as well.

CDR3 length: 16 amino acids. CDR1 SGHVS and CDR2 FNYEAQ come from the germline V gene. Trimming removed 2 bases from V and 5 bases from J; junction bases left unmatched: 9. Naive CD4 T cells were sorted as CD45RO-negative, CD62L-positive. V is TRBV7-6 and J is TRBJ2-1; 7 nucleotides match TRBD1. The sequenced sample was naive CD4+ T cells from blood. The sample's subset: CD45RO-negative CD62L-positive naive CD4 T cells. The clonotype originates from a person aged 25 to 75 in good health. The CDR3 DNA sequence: TGTGCCAGCAGCTTATTCAGCCGGACAGGAGACAATGAGCAGTTCTTC. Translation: CASSLFSRTGDNEQFF.